This TCR beta chain originates from a study of shared clonotypes between healthy human individuals. General study results and limits: Donor clonotype sharing was expected to depend on sequencing depth. Non-shared clonotypes had lower generation probabilities than clonotypes shared by all four sorted-subset donors.

The data were produced by immunoSEQ multiplex PCR, yet TCRdb's version contains in-frame clones alone and is incomplete. The sample yields some 2.1 million clones, roughly 95% seen once. Details on this clone: Its antigen is unidentified.

CD8 cells regarded as naive lacked CD45RO, were positively chosen for CCR7, and omitted terminally differentiated effector memory CD45RA+ cells. Donors included only healthy HIV-negative adults lacking recent acute infections or vaccinations. Germline V lookup: CDR1 SEHNR, CDR2 FQNEAQ (reference sequence). J lost 2 bases, V lost 5 bases, and 8 bases had no gene match. The CDR3 covers 17 residues. The receptor's source is a man in his late teens or twenties in good health. Some clones in this sample may be carry-over from other donors' samples. The rearrangement joins TRBV7-9 to TRBJ2-6, with 8 bases that match TRBD1. Specimen: naive CD8+ T cells from PBMCs. The CDR3 sequence: CASSPRQGLTGANVLTF. Here the CDR3 DNA reads TGTGCCAGCAGCCCCCGACAGGGGCTGACTGGGGCCAACGTCCTGACTTTC.